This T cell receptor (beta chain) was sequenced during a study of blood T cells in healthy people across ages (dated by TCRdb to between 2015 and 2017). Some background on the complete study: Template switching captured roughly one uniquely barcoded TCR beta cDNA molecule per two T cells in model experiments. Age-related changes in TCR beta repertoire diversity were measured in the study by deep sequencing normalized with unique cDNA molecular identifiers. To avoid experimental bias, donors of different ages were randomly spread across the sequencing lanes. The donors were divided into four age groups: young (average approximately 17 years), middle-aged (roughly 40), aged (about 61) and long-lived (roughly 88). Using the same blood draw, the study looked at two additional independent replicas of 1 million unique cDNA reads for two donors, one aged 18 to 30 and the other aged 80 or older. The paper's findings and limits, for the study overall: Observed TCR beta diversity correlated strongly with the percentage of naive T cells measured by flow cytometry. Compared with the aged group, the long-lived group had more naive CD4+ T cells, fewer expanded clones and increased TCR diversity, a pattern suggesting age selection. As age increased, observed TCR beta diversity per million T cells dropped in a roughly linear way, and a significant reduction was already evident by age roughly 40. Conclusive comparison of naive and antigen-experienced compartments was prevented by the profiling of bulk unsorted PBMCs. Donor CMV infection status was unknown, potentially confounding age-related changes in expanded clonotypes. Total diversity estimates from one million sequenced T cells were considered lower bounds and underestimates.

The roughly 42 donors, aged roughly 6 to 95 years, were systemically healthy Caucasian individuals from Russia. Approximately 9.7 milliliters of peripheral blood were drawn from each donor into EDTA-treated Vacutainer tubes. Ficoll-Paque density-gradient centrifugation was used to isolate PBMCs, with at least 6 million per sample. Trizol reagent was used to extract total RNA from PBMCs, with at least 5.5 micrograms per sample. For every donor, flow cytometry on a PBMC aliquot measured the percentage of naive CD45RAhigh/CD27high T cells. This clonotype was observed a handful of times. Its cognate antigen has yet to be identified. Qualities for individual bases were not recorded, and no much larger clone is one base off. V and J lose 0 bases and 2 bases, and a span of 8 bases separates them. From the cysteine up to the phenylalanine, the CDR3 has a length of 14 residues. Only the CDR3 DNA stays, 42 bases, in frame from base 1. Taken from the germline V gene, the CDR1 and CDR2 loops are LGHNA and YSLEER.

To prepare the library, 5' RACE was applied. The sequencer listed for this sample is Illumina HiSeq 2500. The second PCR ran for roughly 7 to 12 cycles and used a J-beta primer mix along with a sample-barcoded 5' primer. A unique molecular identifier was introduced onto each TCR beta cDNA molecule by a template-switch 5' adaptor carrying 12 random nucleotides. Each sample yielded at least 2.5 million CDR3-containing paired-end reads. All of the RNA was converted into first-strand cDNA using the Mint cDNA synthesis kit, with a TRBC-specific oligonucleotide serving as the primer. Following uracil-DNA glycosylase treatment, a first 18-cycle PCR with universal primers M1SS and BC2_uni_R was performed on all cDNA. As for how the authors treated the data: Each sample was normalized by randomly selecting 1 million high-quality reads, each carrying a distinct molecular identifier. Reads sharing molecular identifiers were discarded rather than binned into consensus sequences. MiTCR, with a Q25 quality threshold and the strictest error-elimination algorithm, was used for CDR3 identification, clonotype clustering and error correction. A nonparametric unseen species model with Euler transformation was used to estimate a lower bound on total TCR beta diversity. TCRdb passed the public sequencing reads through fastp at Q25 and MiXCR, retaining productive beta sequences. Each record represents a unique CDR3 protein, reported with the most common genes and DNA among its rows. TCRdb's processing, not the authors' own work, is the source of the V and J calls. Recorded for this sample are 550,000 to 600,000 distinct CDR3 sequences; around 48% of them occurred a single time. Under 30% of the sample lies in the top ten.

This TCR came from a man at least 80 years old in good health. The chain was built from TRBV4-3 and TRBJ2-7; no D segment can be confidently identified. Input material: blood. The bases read TGCGCCAGCAGCCAAGAAATCAGCACCTACGAGCAGTACTTC. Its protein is CASSQEISTYEQYF.